The source of this T cell receptor (beta chain) is a study of cytomegalovirus exposure and HLA in healthy donors. The germline CDR1 and CDR2 sequences are GTSNPN and SVGIG (reference sequence). The CDR3 totals 15 residues. V lost 1 base, J lost 0 bases, and 9 bases lay in between. Study-level results: Judged likely to be a sequencing artifact was a cluster of highly shared sequence variants. Trimming of TCR beta V- and J-genes showed a link, identified in a later analysis, to a missense DCLRE1C variant. Equally common other TCR beta chains were less clonally expanded than HLA-associated ones, a later analysis found.

A word on this clone: Antigen specificity is unknown.

Primers for the PCR totalled 60 Vbeta and 13 Jbeta. Here immunoSEQ multiplex PCR was the method, and the copy in TCRdb shows in-frame clones only, minus some. The sample contains about 150,000 clones, around three quarters of which appear only once. Material for sequencing was PBMCs. The clonotype originates from a male donor in good health and CMV-seronegative. The chain recombines TRBV30 with TRBJ1-4; no clear D gene. In DNA, the CDR3 is TGTGCCTGGAGTGCCCTCGGGGCAACTAATGAAAAACTGTTTTTT. This codes for CAWSALGATNEKLFF.